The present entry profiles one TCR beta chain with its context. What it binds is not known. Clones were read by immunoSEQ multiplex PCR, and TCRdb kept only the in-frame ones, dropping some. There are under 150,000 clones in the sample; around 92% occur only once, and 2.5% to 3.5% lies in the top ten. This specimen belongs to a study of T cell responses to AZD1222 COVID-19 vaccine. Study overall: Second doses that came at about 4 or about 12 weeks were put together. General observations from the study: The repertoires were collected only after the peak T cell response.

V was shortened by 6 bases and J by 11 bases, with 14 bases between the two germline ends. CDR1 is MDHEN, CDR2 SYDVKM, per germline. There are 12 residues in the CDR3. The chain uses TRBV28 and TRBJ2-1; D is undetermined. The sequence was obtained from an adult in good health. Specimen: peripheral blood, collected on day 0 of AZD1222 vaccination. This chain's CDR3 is CASSLQPRKQFF. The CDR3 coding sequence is TGTGCCAGCAGCCTCCAACCGCGGAAGCAGTTCTTC.